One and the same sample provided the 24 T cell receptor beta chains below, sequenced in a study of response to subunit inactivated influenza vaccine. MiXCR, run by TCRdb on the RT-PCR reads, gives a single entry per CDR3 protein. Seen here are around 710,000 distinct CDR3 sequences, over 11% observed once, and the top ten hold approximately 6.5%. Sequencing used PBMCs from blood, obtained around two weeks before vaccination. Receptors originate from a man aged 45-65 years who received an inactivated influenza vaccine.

In DNA, the CDR3 is TGCGCCAGCAGCCAAGAAGGCGGAGTAGGCGAGACCCAGTACTTC. This translates into CASSQEGGVGETQYF. The rearrangement uses TRBV4-3 and TRBJ2-5; unclear D gene. Trimming removed 0 bases at V and 5 bases at J, with 13 bases between. The CDR3 is 15 amino acids. Per germline, CDR1 LGHNA and CDR2 YSLEER.

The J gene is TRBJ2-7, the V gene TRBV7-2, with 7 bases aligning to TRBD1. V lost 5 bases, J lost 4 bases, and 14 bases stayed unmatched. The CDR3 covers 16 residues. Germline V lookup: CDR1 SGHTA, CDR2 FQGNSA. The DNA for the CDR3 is TGTGCCAGCAGCCCACCTAGGACAGGCGTATCGTACGAGCAGTACTTC. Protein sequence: CASSPPRTGVSYEQYF.

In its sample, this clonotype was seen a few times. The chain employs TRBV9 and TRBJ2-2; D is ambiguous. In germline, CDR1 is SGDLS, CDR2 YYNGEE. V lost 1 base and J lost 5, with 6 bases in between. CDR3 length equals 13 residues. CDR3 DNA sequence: TGTGCCAGCAGCGTACTCTCGACCGGGGAGCTGTTTTTT. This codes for CASSVLSTGELFF.

The CDR3 region has the DNA TGTGCCAGCAGCCTAGCGGCAAACTACAATGAGCAGTTCTTC. Translation gives CASSLAANYNEQFF. The chain links TRBV25-1 to TRBJ2-1, with 7 bases that match TRBD2. The V gene's germline CDR1 is MGHDK and CDR2 SYGVNS. The CDR3 sequence is 14 residues long. Germline trimming cut 6 bases from V and 3 bases from J; bases unmatched to any gene: 5.

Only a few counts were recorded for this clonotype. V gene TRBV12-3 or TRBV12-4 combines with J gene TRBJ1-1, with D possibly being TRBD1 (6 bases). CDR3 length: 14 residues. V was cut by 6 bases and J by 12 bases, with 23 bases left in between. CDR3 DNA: TGTGCCAGCAGGTCCAGGGGAGGCCATTTGGAACCTTTCTTT. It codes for CASRSRGGHLEPFF.

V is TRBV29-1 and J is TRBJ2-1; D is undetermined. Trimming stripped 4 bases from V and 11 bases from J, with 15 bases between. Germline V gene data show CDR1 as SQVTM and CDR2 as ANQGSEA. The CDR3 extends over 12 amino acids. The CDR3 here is CSVASYGDKQFF. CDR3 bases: TGCAGCGTTGCAAGTTACGGAGATAAGCAGTTCTTC.

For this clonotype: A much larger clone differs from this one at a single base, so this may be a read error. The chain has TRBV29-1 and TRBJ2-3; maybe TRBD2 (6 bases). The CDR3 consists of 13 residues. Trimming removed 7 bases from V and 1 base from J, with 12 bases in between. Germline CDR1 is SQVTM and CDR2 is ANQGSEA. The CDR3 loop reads CSGGAFGTDTQYF. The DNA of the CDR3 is TGCAGCGGCGGGGCCTTCGGCACAGATACGCAGTATTTT.

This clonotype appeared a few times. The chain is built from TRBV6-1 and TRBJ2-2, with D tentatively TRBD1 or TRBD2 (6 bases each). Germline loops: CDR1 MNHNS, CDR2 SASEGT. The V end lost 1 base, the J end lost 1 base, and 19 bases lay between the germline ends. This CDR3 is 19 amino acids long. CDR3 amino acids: CASSEGSGTGALNTGELFF. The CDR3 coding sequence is TGTGCCAGCAGTGAAGGATCTGGTACGGGGGCCCTGAACACCGGGGAGCTGTTTTTT.

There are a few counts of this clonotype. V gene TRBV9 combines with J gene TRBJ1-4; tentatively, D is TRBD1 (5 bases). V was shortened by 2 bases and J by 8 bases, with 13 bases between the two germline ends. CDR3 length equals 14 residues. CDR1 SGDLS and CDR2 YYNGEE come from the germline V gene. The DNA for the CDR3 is TGTGCCAGCAGCGTGGGGGTTAAAAAGGAAAAACTGTTTTTT. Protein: CASSVGVKKEKLFF.

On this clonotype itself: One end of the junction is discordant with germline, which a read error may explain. CDR3 sequence reads: CASSYPSGQGLLCF. The CDR3 DNA is TGTGCCAGCAGCTACCCTTCGGGACAGGGGCTACTCTGCTTC. The rearrangement links TRBV12-3 or TRBV12-4 to TRBJ1-2, with 10 bases identical to TRBD1. There are 14 residues in the CDR3.

The CDR3 nucleotides are TGTGCCAGCAGCCCTCGGGCGTCAACACTCGACAATGAGCAGTTCTTC. It encodes CASSPRASTLDNEQFF. The rearrangement links TRBV7-9 to TRBJ2-1; no reliable D call. Trimming took off 5 bases at V and 5 bases at J, with 19 bases between the two ends. The CDR3 length is 16 residues. Per germline, CDR1 SEHNR and CDR2 FQNEAQ (reference sequence).

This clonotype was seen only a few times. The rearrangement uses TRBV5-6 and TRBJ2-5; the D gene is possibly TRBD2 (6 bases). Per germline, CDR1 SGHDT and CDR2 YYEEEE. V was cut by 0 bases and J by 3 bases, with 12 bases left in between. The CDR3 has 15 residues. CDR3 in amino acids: CASSLGPTRKETQYF. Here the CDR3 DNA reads TGTGCCAGCAGCTTGGGACCGACTAGAAAAGAGACCCAGTACTTC.

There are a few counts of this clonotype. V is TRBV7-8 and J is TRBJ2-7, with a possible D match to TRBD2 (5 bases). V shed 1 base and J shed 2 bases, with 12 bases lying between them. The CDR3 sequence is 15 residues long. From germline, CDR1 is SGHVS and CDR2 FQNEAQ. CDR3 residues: CASSLEPLRAYEQYF. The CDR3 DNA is TGTGCCAGCAGCTTAGAACCTTTGAGGGCCTACGAGCAGTACTTC.

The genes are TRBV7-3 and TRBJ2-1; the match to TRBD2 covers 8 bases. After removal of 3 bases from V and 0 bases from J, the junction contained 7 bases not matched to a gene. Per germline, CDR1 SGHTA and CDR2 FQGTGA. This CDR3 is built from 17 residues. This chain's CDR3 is CASSFGAGAPSYNEQFF. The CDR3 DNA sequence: TGTGCCAGCAGCTTCGGAGCGGGAGCCCCCTCCTACAATGAGCAGTTCTTC.

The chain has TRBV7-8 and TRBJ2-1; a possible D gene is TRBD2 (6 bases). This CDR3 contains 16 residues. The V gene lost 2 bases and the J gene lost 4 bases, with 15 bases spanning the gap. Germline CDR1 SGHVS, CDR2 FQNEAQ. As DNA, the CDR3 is TGTGCCAGCAGCTTAAAGTTGCTAGCGCCATACAATGAGCAGTTCTTC. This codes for CASSLKLLAPYNEQFF. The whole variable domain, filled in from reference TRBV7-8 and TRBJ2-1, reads GAGVSQSPRYKVAKRGQDVALRCDPISGHVSLFWYQQALGQGPEFLTYFQNEAQLDKSGLPSDRFFAERPEGSVSTLKIQRTQQEDSAVYLCASSLKLLAPYNEQFFGPGTRLTVL.

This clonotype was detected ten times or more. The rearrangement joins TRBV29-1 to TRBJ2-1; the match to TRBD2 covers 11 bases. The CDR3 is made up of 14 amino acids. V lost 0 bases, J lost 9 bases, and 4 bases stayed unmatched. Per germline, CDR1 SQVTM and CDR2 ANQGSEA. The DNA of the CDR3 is TGCAGCGTTGAAGATGGGCTAGCGGGAGGTGAGCAGTTCTTC. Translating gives CSVEDGLAGGEQFF.

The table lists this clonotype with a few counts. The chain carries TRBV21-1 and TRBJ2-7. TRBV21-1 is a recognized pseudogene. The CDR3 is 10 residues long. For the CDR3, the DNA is TGTGCCGGTGGGCTCTGGGAGCAGTACTTC. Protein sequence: CAGGLWEQYF.

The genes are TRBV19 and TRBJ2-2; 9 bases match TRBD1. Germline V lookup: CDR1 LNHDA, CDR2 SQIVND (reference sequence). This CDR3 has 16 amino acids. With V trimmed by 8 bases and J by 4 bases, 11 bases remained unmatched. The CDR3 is CASRGGGQGRTGELFF. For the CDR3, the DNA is TGTGCCAGTCGAGGAGGGGGACAGGGTCGCACCGGGGAGCTGTTTTTT. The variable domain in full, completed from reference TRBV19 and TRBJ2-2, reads DGGITQSPKYLFRKEGQNVTLSCEQNLNHDAMYWYRQDPGQGLRLIYYSQIVNDFQKGDIAEGYSVSREKKESFPLTVTSAQKNPTAFYLCASRGGGQGRTGELFFGEGSRLTVL.

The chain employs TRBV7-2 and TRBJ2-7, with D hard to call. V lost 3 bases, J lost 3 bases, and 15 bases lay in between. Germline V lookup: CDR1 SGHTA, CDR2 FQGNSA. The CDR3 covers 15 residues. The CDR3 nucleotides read TGTGCCAGCAGCTTGGTGACACACAGACTCTACGAGCAGTACTTC. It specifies CASSLVTHRLYEQYF.

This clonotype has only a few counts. CDR3 coding DNA: TGTGCCAGCAGTTTACAGAGCGGGGGGCCCCGCACCGGGGAGCTGTTTTTT. Its translation: CASSLQSGGPRTGELFF. The rearrangement joins TRBV12-3 or TRBV12-4 to TRBJ2-2, with 9 bases fitting TRBD2. CDR3 length: 17 residues. With 2 bases clipped from V and 4 bases from J, the junction kept 8 bases outside the gene matches.

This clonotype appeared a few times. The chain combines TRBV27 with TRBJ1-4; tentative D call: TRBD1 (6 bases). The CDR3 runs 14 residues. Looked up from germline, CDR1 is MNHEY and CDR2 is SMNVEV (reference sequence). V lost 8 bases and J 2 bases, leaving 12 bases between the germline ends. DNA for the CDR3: TGTGCCAGCGGGGGCGACAGCACTAATGAAAAACTGTTTTTT. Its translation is CASGGDSTNEKLFF.

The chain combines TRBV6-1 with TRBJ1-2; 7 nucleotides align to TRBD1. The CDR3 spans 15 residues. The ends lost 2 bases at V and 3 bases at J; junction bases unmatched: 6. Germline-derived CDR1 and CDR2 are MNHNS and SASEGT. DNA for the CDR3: TGTGCCAGCAGTGAAATGAGAACAGGGGACTATGGCTACACCTTC. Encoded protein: CASSEMRTGDYGYTF.

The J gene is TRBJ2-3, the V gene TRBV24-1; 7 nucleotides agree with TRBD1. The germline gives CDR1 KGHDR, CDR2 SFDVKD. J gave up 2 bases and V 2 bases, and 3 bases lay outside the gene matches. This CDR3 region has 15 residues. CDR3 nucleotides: TGTGCCACCAGTGATTGGACAGGCTCCACAGATACGCAGTATTTT. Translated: CATSDWTGSTDTQYF.

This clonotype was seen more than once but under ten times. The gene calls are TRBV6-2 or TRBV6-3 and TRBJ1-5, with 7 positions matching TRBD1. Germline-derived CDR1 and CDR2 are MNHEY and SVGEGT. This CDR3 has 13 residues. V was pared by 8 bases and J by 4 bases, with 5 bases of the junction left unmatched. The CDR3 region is CASRDSQNQPQHF. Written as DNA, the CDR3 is TGTGCCAGCCGGGACAGCCAAAATCAGCCCCAGCATTTT.